The clone carrying this T cell receptor (beta chain) was detected only once. Its antigen is still unknown. Germline V lookup: CDR1 SGHRS, CDR2 YFSETQ. The CDR3 is made up of 16 amino acids. V lost 1 base and J lost 1, with 14 bases in between. The data derive from a study of CD8 T cells in Susac syndrome. Study-wide background: Intravenous immunoglobulin alone or corticosteroids were being given to patients with Susac syndrome at blood draw, unless they were therapy-naive.

Sequencing of TCR beta, carried out with a high-throughput approach, was applied to CD8+ and CD4+ T cells from the blood. Fulfillment of recently defined diagnostic criteria for definite or probable disease was shown by the patients with Susac syndrome. Study outcomes and limitations: In Susac syndrome, the CD4+ T cell repertoires did not show clonal expansion.

Reverse transcription used roughly 0.5 to 1 ug RNA and random hexamers. TCRdb analysed the immunoSEQ multiplex PCR reads with MiXCR anew, one entry per CDR3 protein. The sample includes 100,000 or so distinct CDR3 sequences, roughly 94% seen only once; the top ten take roughly 0.31%. The genes are TRBV5-1 and TRBJ2-5; the D gene is possibly TRBD2 (6 bases). The sequence derives from a human donor with Susac syndrome. The sample consisted of CD4+ T cells from PBMCs. The DNA of the CDR3 is TGCGCCAGCAGCTTGTACAGCGGAGGGACCCAAGAGACCCAGTACTTC. Its translation is CASSLYSGGTQETQYF.